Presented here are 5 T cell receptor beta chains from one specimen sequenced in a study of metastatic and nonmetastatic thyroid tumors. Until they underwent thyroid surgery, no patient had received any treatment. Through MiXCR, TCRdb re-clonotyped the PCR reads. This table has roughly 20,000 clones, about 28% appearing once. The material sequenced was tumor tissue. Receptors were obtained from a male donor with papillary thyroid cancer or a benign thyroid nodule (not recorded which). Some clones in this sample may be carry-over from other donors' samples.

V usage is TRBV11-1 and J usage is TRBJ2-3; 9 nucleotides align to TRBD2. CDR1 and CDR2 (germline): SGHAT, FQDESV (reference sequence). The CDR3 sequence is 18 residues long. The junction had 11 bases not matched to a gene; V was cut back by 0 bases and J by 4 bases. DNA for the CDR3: TGTGCCAGCAGCTTAGCGCTCGGCGGGGGGGCCATGTCAGATACGCAGTATTTT. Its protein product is CASSLALGGGAMSDTQYF.

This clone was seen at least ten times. The CDR3 DNA is TGCGCCAGCAGCTTGGCCGCAGCGCGCTACTATGGCTACACCTTC. Translating it yields CASSLAAARYYGYTF. This chain joins TRBV5-1 and TRBJ1-2, with D hard to call. Germline V gene sequence: CDR1 SGHRS, CDR2 YFSETQ. The V gene lost 0 bases and the J gene lost 3 bases, with 12 bases spanning the gap. The CDR3 spans 15 residues.

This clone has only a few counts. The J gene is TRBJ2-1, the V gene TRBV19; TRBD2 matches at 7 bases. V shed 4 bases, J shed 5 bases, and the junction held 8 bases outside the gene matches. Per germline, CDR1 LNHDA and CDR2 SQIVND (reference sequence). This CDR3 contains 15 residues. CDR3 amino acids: CASSTDWGGNNEQFF. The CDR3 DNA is TGTGCCAGTAGTACTGATTGGGGAGGGAACAATGAGCAGTTCTTC.

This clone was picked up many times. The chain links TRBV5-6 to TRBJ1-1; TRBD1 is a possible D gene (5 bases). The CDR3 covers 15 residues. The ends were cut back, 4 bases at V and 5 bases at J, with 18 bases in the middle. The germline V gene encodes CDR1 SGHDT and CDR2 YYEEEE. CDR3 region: CASSASGARWTEAFF. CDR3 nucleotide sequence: TGTGCCAGCAGCGCCTCCGGGGCTAGATGGACTGAAGCTTTCTTT.

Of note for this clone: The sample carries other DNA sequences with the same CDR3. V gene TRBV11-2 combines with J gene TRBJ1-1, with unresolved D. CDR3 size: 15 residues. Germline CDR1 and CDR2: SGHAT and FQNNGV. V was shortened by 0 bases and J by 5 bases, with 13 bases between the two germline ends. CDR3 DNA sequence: TGTGCCAGCAGCTTAGATGGGTGGGTCCGGACTGAAGCTTTCTTT. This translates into CASSLDGWVRTEAFF.